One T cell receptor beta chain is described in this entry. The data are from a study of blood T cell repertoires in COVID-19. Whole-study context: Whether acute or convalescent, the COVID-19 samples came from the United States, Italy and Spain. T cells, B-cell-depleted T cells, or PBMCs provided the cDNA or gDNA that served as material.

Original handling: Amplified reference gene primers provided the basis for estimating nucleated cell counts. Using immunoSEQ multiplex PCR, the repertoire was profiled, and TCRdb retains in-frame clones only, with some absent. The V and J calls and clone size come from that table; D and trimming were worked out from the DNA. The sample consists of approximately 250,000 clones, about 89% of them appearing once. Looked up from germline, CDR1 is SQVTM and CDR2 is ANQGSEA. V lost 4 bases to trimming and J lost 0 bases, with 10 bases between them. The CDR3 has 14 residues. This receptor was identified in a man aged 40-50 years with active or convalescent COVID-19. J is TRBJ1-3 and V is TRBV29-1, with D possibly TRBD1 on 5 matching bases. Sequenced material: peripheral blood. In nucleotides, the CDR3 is TGCAGCGTTGTGGGGCAGAGCTCTGGAAACACCATATATTTT. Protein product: CSVVGQSSGNTIYF.